This T cell receptor (beta chain) was observed in a study of T cells in Graves' hyperthyroidism and ophthalmopathy. In its sample, this clonotype was seen many times. A 10 ml volume of fresh peripheral blood provided the PBMCs. Germline V gene data show CDR1 as SGHVS and CDR2 as FQNEAQ. CDR3 length: 14 residues. V lost 3 bases and J lost 7, with 10 bases in between. Using RNA transcripts as the source, TCR beta CDR3 regions were amplified. When the TCR CDR3 underwent first-round RT-PCR, the HTBI primer set was used. TCRdb processed the multiplex PCR reads anew with MiXCR; each CDR3 protein has one entry. The table shows about 300,000 distinct CDR3 sequences, with around a fifth occurring only once.

The chain carries TRBV7-8 and TRBJ1-6, with TRBD1 as a possible D gene (6 bases). Sequenced sample: blood. This clonotype was sampled from a middle-aged man with Graves' ophthalmopathy. CDR3 in DNA: TGTGCCAGCAGCTTTGGACAGTTAAATTCACCCCTCCACTTT. It encodes CASSFGQLNSPLHF.